This T cell receptor (beta chain) originates from a study of Graves' ophthalmopathy and Graves' hyperthyroidism. Turning to this clonotype: The conserved phenylalanine or tryptophan normally closing the CDR3 is absent here, so this likely arose from a read error. It is unclear where the CDR3 begins or ends on the DNA, so no DNA is shown, and the CDR3 is as TCRdb lists it.

The CDR3 is 8 residues long, counting both termini. Germline-derived CDR1 and CDR2 are MGHDK and SYGVNS. Amplification of TCR beta CDR3 regions used RNA transcripts. First-round RT-PCR used HTBI primers; second-round multiplex PCR followed. TCRdb reprocessed the multiplex PCR reads with MiXCR, giving one entry per CDR3 protein. This sample has 600,000 to 950,000 distinct CDR3 sequences, with 40% found just once. Presentation of ophthalmopathy in the donors involved moderate-to-severe activity, CAS ≥3, NOSPECS ≥4 and a duration under 3 months. Ineligible for inclusion were patients with other autoimmune diseases, uncontrolled infections, pregnancy or lactation.

The sample was peripheral blood. The rearrangement uses TRBV25-1 and TRBJ1-4; TRBD1, the table's D call, was not compared with the DNA. The receptor's source is an adult man with Graves' ophthalmopathy. This CDR3 reads CASSGSGY.